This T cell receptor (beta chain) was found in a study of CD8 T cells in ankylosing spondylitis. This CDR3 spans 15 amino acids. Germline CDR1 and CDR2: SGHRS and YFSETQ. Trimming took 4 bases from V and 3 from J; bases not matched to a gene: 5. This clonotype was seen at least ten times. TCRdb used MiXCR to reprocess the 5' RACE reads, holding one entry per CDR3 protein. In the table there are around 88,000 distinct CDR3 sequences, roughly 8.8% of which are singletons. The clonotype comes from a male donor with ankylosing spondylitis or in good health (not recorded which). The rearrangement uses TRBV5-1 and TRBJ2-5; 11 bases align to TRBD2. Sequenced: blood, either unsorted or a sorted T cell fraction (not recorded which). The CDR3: CASSTGTSGKETQYF. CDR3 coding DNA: TGCGCCAGCAGCACGGGGACTAGCGGAAAAGAGACCCAGTACTTC.